The TCR beta chain under discussion was sequenced for a study of CD8+ T cells in alopecia areata. Study observations and caveats: Normal scalp had lower clonality than lesional scalp, with alopecia totalis/universalis lesions showing this most strongly. Amid tofacitinib therapy, many expanded lesional clones stayed present in scalp and blood.

This CDR3 has 15 residues. The V gene lost 3 bases and the J gene lost 7 bases, with 21 bases spanning the gap. Germline CDR1 SQVTM, CDR2 ANQGSEA. Isolated RNA was reverse transcribed into cDNA used as the sequencing template. TCRdb's copy holds only in-frame clones and misses some; the assay was immunoSEQ multiplex PCR. The sample includes about 200,000 clones, more than 30% of them seen just once. Treatment in this sample: oral pan-JAK inhibitor, 5-10 mg twice daily. As part of sample collection, lesional scalp punch biopsies and peripheral blood were taken from alopecia areata patients. With respect to this clone: The antigen is not known.

The sequenced sample was CD4+ T cells sorted from blood, obtained at approximately week 30, from a patient treated with tofacitinib. This clonotype originated in a human donor with alopecia areata. This chain uses TRBV29-1 with TRBJ1-2; maybe TRBD1 (5 bases). The CDR3 region is CSVDPTTGPRPGYTF. The CDR3 DNA is TGCAGCGTTGATCCTACAACGGGACCTCGACCTGGCTACACCTTC.